The 29 T cell receptor beta chains below all came from one sample that was sequenced in a study of shared clonotypes between healthy human individuals. The data were produced by immunoSEQ multiplex PCR, yet TCRdb's version contains in-frame clones alone and is incomplete. The sample consists of approximately 1.4 million clones, 95% to 99% of them appearing once. Sequencing was done on a sample of naive CD4+ T cells sorted from blood. Subset indicated: CD45RA+ positively selected. These receptors came from a man aged 30 to 39 in good health.

The J gene is TRBJ2-3, the V gene TRBV27; 7 nucleotides agree with TRBD2. After removal of 4 bases from V and 5 bases from J, the junction contained 12 bases not matched to a gene. The CDR3 covers 16 residues. Germline V lookup: CDR1 MNHEY, CDR2 SMNVEV (reference sequence). The chain's CDR3 is CASSYRIGLVVDTQYF. The CDR3, as DNA: TGTGCCAGCAGTTACCGAATAGGACTAGTAGTAGATACGCAGTATTTT.

The rearrangement joins TRBV7-2 to TRBJ2-1; unclear D gene. Germline CDR1 and CDR2: SGHTA and FQGNSA. V was pared by 0 bases and J by 8 bases, with 11 bases between. There are 14 residues in the CDR3. CDR3 region: CASSLATGLDEQFF. The CDR3 nucleotides are TGTGCCAGCAGCTTAGCGACCGGGCTCGATGAGCAGTTCTTC.

The chain uses TRBV27 and TRBJ2-7, with 10 nucleotides matching TRBD2. Germline V CDR1 and CDR2: MNHEY, SMNVEV (reference sequence). There are 15 residues in the CDR3. V shed 6 bases and J 1 base; nucleotides not matched to a gene: 6. Here the CDR3 DNA reads TGTGCCAGCAGCCCGGGACTAGCGATTTCCTACGAGCAGTACTTC. This encodes CASSPGLAISYEQYF.

The V and J genes are TRBV7-2 and TRBJ1-1; 7 bases map to TRBD1. The CDR3 length is 16 residues. V lost 1 base, J lost 2 bases, and 7 bases stayed unmatched. CDR1 SGHTA and CDR2 FQGNSA come from the germline V gene. CDR3 in DNA: TGTGCCAGCAGCTTAGTAGGTCGACAGGGCAACACTGAAGCTTTCTTT. Its protein is CASSLVGRQGNTEAFF.

A remark on this clone: The sample contains more than one DNA sequence encoding this CDR3. The chain combines TRBV7-3 with TRBJ1-1; the match to TRBD1 covers 7 bases. V was pared by 5 bases and J by 1 base, with 1 base of the junction left unmatched. The V gene's germline CDR1 is SGHTA and CDR2 FQGTGA. CDR3 length equals 13 residues. The CDR3 nucleotides read TGTGCCAGCAGCCCAGGGGGGAACACTGAAGCTTTCTTT. Residues: CASSPGGNTEAFF.

With respect to this clone: This specimen includes other DNA sequences encoding the same CDR3. The V and J genes are TRBV18 and TRBJ2-1; TRBD2 matches at 8 bases. The junction had 4 bases not matched to a gene; V was cut back by 5 bases and J by 7 bases. Germline CDR1 KGHSH, CDR2 LQKENI. This CDR3 spans 13 amino acids. The CDR3 reads CASSGLAGNEQFF. The CDR3, as DNA: TGTGCCAGCTCAGGACTAGCTGGGAATGAGCAGTTCTTC. Together with reference TRBV18 and TRBJ2-1, the CDR3 gives the full variable domain: NAGVMQNPRHLVRRRGQEARLRCSPMKGHSHVYWYRQLPEEGLKFMVYLQKENIIDESGMPKERFSAEFPKEGPSILRIQQVVRGDSAAYFCASSGLAGNEQFFGPGTRLTVL.

To note about this clone: Additional DNA sequences in this sample encode the identical CDR3. This sequence joins TRBV30 and TRBJ2-1; D gene ambiguous. Trimming took 0 bases from V and 9 from J, leaving 6 bases between them. Germline values: CDR1 GTSNPN, CDR2 SVGIG (reference sequence). CDR3 length equals 11 residues. CDR3 sequence: CAWSVRGEQFF. For the CDR3, the DNA is TGTGCCTGGAGTGTACGAGGTGAGCAGTTCTTC.

The chain combines TRBV6-5 with TRBJ1-5, with D perhaps matching TRBD1 (6 bases). Germline CDR1 and CDR2: MNHEY and SVGAGI. The V end was cut by 5 bases, the J end by 4 bases, with 15 bases between. This CDR3 region has 15 residues. CDR3 sequence reads: CASSLGTPKNQPQHF. As DNA, the CDR3 is TGTGCCAGCAGTCTGGGGACACCTAAAAATCAGCCCCAGCATTTT.

The chain employs TRBV18 and TRBJ2-5, with 12 bases identical to TRBD2. V trimming: 0 bases; J trimming: 4 bases; junction bases outside the gene matches: 3. The CDR3 has 16 residues. Germline V lookup: CDR1 KGHSH, CDR2 LQKENI. The CDR3 DNA sequence: TGTGCCAGCTCACCACCCCTGACTAGCGGGAGAGAGACCCAGTACTTC. As protein: CASSPPLTSGRETQYF.

The chain has TRBV19 and TRBJ2-7; no definite D call. Germline lookup yields CDR1 LNHDA and CDR2 SQIVND (reference sequence). V was trimmed by 0 bases and J by 1 base, leaving 16 bases between them. The CDR3 totals 17 residues. The CDR3 spells CASSIDPSASKSYEQYF. In DNA, the CDR3 is TGTGCCAGTAGTATAGATCCTTCGGCTAGTAAGTCCTACGAGCAGTACTTC.

The gene calls are TRBV2 and TRBJ1-2, with 8 nucleotides matching TRBD1. The CDR3 runs to 16 residues. Germline V gives CDR1 SNHLY, CDR2 FYNNEI. The ends lost 0 bases at V and 2 bases at J; junction bases unmatched: 5. CDR3 nucleotide sequence: TGTGCCAGCAGTGAAGCCCGTCGACAGGGGAACTATGGCTACACCTTC. This encodes CASSEARRQGNYGYTF.

This chain links TRBV4-2 with TRBJ1-2, with TRBD1 as a possible D gene (5 bases). CDR1 is LGHNA and CDR2 is YNFKEQ in the germline V gene. CDR3 length: 15 residues. The germline V and J ends were trimmed by 0 bases and 2 bases, with 10 bases remaining between them. The CDR3, as DNA: TGTGCCAGCAGCCAAGAAGTAAGGGGCAACTATGGCTACACCTTC. Encoded protein: CASSQEVRGNYGYTF.

This clone appeared a single time. V is TRBV28 and J is TRBJ1-2; 9 bases are shared with TRBD1. Trimming removed 4 bases from V and 1 base from J; junction bases left unmatched: 4. Germline-derived CDR1 and CDR2 are MDHEN and SYDVKM. This CDR3 contains 15 residues. The CDR3 loop is CASSSTGGYNYGYTF. The CDR3 DNA follows: TGTGCCAGCAGTTCGACAGGGGGTTATAACTATGGCTACACCTTC.

The chain combines TRBV5-4 with TRBJ2-2; 7 bases fit TRBD2. The CDR3 length is 14 residues. V lost 4 bases to trimming and J lost 6 bases; unmatched junction nucleotides: 6. CDR1 SGHNT and CDR2 YYREEE come from the germline V gene (reference sequence). The chain's CDR3 is CASSVAAGAGELFF. CDR3 sequence (DNA): TGTGCCAGCAGCGTGGCGGCGGGGGCCGGGGAGCTGTTTTTT.

V and J are TRBV28 and TRBJ1-4, with D unclear. The CDR3 covers 16 residues. CDR1 MDHEN and CDR2 SYDVKM come from the germline V gene. The V end lost 6 bases, the J end lost 3 bases, and 17 bases lay between the germline ends. The CDR3 sequence: CASSTPGGISNEKLFF. CDR3 coding DNA: TGTGCCAGCAGCACGCCCGGTGGAATATCTAATGAAAAACTGTTTTTT.

Details on this clone: The same CDR3 can be traced to other DNA sequences in this sample. V is TRBV5-1 and J is TRBJ1-5; D may be TRBD1 (5 bases). Germline CDR1 is SGHRS and CDR2 is YFSETQ. With 0 bases removed from V and 6 bases from J, the gap between germline ends came to 10 bases. This CDR3 has 14 amino acids. The CDR3 bases are TGCGCCAGCAGCTTGGTGCAGGGAGGTCAGCCCCAGCATTTT. This encodes CASSLVQGGQPQHF.

In its sample, this clone was seen once. The gene calls are TRBV28 and TRBJ2-7; D gene ambiguous. The CDR3 spans 13 residues. With 2 bases removed from V and 5 bases from J, the gap between germline ends came to 10 bases. The germline V gene has CDR1 MDHEN and CDR2 SYDVKM. DNA of the CDR3: TGTGCCAGCAGTTTAAGATTCCCGAACGAGCAGTACTTC. Amino acids: CASSLRFPNEQYF.

The chain combines TRBV4-1 with TRBJ1-2, with D possibly TRBD1 on 5 matching bases. In germline, CDR1 is MGHRA, CDR2 YSYEKL. This CDR3 region has 15 residues. V lost 0 bases, J lost 0 bases, and 8 bases lay in between. In nucleotides, the CDR3 is TGCGCCAGCAGCCAAGATCAGGGCTCTAACTATGGCTACACCTTC. Translated: CASSQDQGSNYGYTF.

CDR3 residues: CASSQAKGQDRYGYTF. The CDR3 nucleotides read TGTGCCAGCAGCCAAGCAAAAGGACAGGACCGCTATGGCTACACCTTC. The gene calls are TRBV4-2 and TRBJ1-2; 7 bases fit TRBD1. The CDR3 covers 16 residues. Trimming took 1 base from V and 4 from J; bases not matched to a gene: 9. Per germline, CDR1 LGHNA and CDR2 YNFKEQ.

The genes are TRBV4-3 and TRBJ2-3, with D tentatively TRBD1 (5 bases). The germline V and J ends were trimmed by 4 bases and 4 bases, with 15 bases remaining between them. This CDR3 region has 15 residues. The germline V gene encodes CDR1 LGHNA and CDR2 YSLEER. The CDR3 loop reads CASSPKETASDTQYF. The CDR3 region has the DNA TGCGCCAGCAGCCCAAAAGAGACAGCCTCAGATACGCAGTATTTT.

J is TRBJ1-5 and V is TRBV28; D gene unclear. Between the trimmed V and J ends, which lost 3 bases and 1 base, there was a span of 13 bases. Germline V gene sequence: CDR1 MDHEN, CDR2 SYDVKM. CDR3 length: 16 residues. DNA of the CDR3: TGTGCCAGCAGTTTGAACTACAGAAGGAGCAATCAGCCCCAGCATTTT. This translates into CASSLNYRRSNQPQHF.

The chain is built from TRBV19 and TRBJ1-5; D unclear. Germline CDR1 LNHDA, CDR2 SQIVND (reference sequence). CDR3 length: 15 amino acids. With 7 bases removed from V and 0 bases from J, the gap between germline ends came to 13 bases. Here the CDR3 reads CASILSETSNQPQHF. The CDR3 region has the DNA TGTGCCAGTATCCTATCAGAGACTAGCAATCAGCCCCAGCATTTT.

The chain carries TRBV5-1 and TRBJ2-3; TRBD2 matches at 7 bases. The CDR3 has 17 amino acids. Per germline, CDR1 SGHRS and CDR2 YFSETQ. The V and J ends lost 0 bases and 0 bases, in that order; junction bases with no gene match: 7. CDR3 sequence reads: CASSLVRGGDSTDTQYF. CDR3 nucleotide sequence: TGCGCCAGCAGCTTGGTACGGGGAGGGGACAGCACAGATACGCAGTATTTT.

The chain carries TRBV6-1 and TRBJ2-7, with 14 bases identical to TRBD2. V was clipped by 4 bases and J by 6 bases; unmatched bases: 2. This CDR3 contains 14 residues. Germline V CDR1 and CDR2: MNHNS, SASEGT. The CDR3 DNA reads as TGTGCCAGCAGTGGACTAGCGGGAGGGCCCGAGCAGTACTTC. Translating gives CASSGLAGGPEQYF.

This clone was observed once. The CDR3 sequence is CASSVDPPGTTLNEQFF. The DNA of the CDR3 is TGTGCCAGCAGCGTAGACCCCCCCGGGACTACCCTCAATGAGCAGTTCTTC. V and J are TRBV9 and TRBJ2-1, with TRBD2 matching 7 bases. This CDR3 region has 17 residues. Looked up from germline, CDR1 is SGDLS and CDR2 is YYNGEE. The J segment lost 6 bases and the V segment lost 0 bases, leaving 12 bases of the junction unmatched.

The chain has TRBV7-2 and TRBJ2-1; TRBD2 agrees at 12 bases. This CDR3 region has 14 residues. Germline values: CDR1 SGHTA, CDR2 FQGNSA. The ends lost 1 base at V and 12 bases at J; junction bases unmatched: 4. The DNA of the CDR3 is TGTGCCAGCAGCTTAGGACTAGCGGGAGTGTGGCAGTTCTTC. Translated: CASSLGLAGVWQFF. Filled out from reference TRBV7-2 and TRBJ2-1, the complete variable domain reads GAGVSQSPSNKVTEKGKDVELRCDPISGHTALYWYRQSLGQGLEFLIYFQGNSAPDKSGLPSDRFSAERTGGSVSTLTIQRTQQEDSAVYLCASSLGLAGVWQFFGPGTRLTVL.

The V call is TRBV18, the J call TRBJ2-7; 14 bases are a match to TRBD2. Germline-derived CDR1 and CDR2 are KGHSH and LQKENI. The V segment lost 0 bases and the J segment 0 bases; nucleotides outside the gene matches: 1. The CDR3 is 17 residues long. CDR3 protein: CASSPPGLAGASYEQYF. The CDR3 DNA follows: TGTGCCAGCTCACCACCGGGACTAGCGGGAGCCTCCTACGAGCAGTACTTC.

The rearrangement uses TRBV18 and TRBJ2-4, with 7 bases aligning to TRBD1. CDR3 length: 15 amino acids. The germline V gene has CDR1 KGHSH and CDR2 LQKENI. After removal of 0 bases from V and 3 bases from J, the junction contained 2 bases not matched to a gene. In DNA form, the CDR3 reads TGTGCCAGCTCACCACCGGGGACAGACAAAAACATTCAGTACTTC. This encodes CASSPPGTDKNIQYF.

The V gene is TRBV7-9, the J gene TRBJ1-4, with a possible D match to TRBD1 (5 bases). Trimming removed 5 bases from V and 8 bases from J, with 15 bases in between. Germline CDR1 reads SEHNR; CDR2 reads FQNEAQ (reference sequence). This CDR3 spans 14 amino acids. This CDR3 reads CASSRGETAEKLFF. DNA of the CDR3: TGTGCCAGCAGCCGTGGAGAGACAGCCGAAAAACTGTTTTTT.